Listed below are T cell receptor beta chains from one sample, sequenced in a study of cytomegalovirus exposure and HLA in healthy donors. Sequencing used immunoSEQ multiplex PCR; TCRdb keeps in-frame clones, though not all of them. Among about 200,000 clones listed, 60% to 80% were seen once. Specimen: PBMCs. All receptors come from a man in his late teens or twenties in good health and CMV-seronegative. Both conserved end residues are part of each CDR3. The D gene is left open where the match is weak. Expanded clones get a size class; other rows say once, few or many, or leave the size out.

TRBJ2-3 TRBV4-2 TRBD2 NA TGTGCCAGCAGTCCGCTAGCGGAGGCCACAGATACGCAGTATTTT CASSPLAEATDTQYF
TRBJ2-3 TRBV5-4 NA NA TGTGCCAGCAGCTCCTCAGGGGAGGGGATTGCAGATACGCAGTATTTT CASSSSGEGIADTQYF
TRBJ1-1 TRBV6-6 NA NA TGTGCCAGCAGTTACTCGGACAGCATGAACACTGAAGCTTTCTTT CASSYSDSMNTEAFF
TRBJ2-3 TRBV18 NA NA TGTGCCAGCTCTCGACAGCCTTCCACAGATACGCAGTATTTT CASSRQPSTDTQYF
TRBJ2-3 TRBV28 NA NA TGTGCCAGCAGTCTTCTAACAGATACGCAGTATTTT CASSLLTDTQYF
TRBJ2-1 TRBV2 TRBD1 NA TGTGCCAGCAGTCTACAGGGGTTTGAGGACAATGAGCAGTTCTTC CASSLQGFEDNEQFF
TRBJ2-2 TRBV25-1 NA NA TGTGCCAGCAGTGATTCCGAGACAGGAGGCACCGGGGAGCTGTTTTTT CASSDSETGGTGELFF
TRBJ2-7 TRBV30 NA NA TGTGCCTGGAGCGGATGGGACAAGGAGTACGAGCAGTACTTC CAWSGWDKEYEQYF
TRBJ2-1 TRBV18 NA NA TGTGCCAGCTCACCACCGAGGCAGAGCTCCTACAATGAGCAGTTCTTC CASSPPRQSSYNEQFF
TRBJ1-2 TRBV12-1 NA once TGTGCCAGCAGCTTTAGGTATGGGCAGGGGCTCTACTATGGCTACACCTTC CASSFRYGQGLYYGYTF
TRBJ2-7 TRBV11-3 TRBD1 NA TGTGCCAGCAGCGACCGGGACAGGGGATCCTACGAGCAGTACTTC CASSDRDRGSYEQYF
TRBJ2-7 TRBV7-8 TRBD1 few TGTGCCAGCAGCCCGACTCGGACAGGGTGGTACGAGCAGTACTTC CASSPTRTGWYEQYF
TRBJ1-5 TRBV6-1 NA once TGTGCCAGCAGTGTTCAGGGGATTGGCAATCAGCCCCAGCATTTT CASSVQGIGNQPQHF
TRBJ2-2 TRBV19 NA few TGTGCCAGTAGCCCCAGGACAGCCGGGGAGCTGTTTTTT CASSPRTAGELFF
TRBJ1-5 TRBV28 NA NA TGTGCCAGCAGTTTGCGGGATCAGCCCCAGCATTTT CASSLRDQPQHF
TRBJ1-1 TRBV14 TRBD1 NA TGTGCCAGCAGCCGAGCCGTGGACAGGGTAAACACTGAAGCTTTCTTT CASSRAVDRVNTEAFF
TRBJ2-5 TRBV20-1 NA NA TGCAGTGCTAGGATCGGGGAGACCCAGTACTTC CSARIGETQYF
TRBJ1-2 TRBV6-4 NA few TGTGCCAGCAGTGAAAGGGGGGGATCAGGCTTGAATGGCTACACCTTC CASSERGGSGLNGYTF
TRBJ2-5 TRBV7-2 TRBD2 once TGTGCCAGCAGCCGGACTAGCGGGGGAGAGACCCAGTACTTC CASSRTSGGETQYF
TRBJ2-2 TRBV19 TRBD2 NA TGTGCCAGTAGCAACTATCCTCTAGCGGGAGATAACACCGGGGAGCTGTTTTTT CASSNYPLAGDNTGELFF
TRBJ2-7 TRBV7-2 TRBD1 NA TGTGCCAGCAGCTTACCCGAAGGGACAGGGGCGGTTTACGAGCAGTACTTC CASSLPEGTGAVYEQYF
TRBJ1-1 TRBV29-1 NA NA TGCAGCGTTGGAGTGGTGGGGGTCAGGGGTACTGAAGCTTTCTTT CSVGVVGVRGTEAFF
TRBJ2-1 TRBV7-2 TRBD1 once TGTGCCAGCAGCTTAATGCAGGGACAGCGGCAGCAGTTCTTC CASSLMQGQRQQFF
TRBJ2-7 TRBV9 TRBD2 NA TGTGCCAGCAGCGTAGCAGATAGCGGGGGGTTCTACGAGCAGTACTTC CASSVADSGGFYEQYF
TRBJ1-1 TRBV11-2 NA NA TGTGCCAGCAGACTAGGGAACACTGAAGCTTTCTTT CASRLGNTEAFF
TRBJ1-2 TRBV27 TRBD1 NA TGTGCCAGCAGTTACAAACAGGGGGATGGCTACACCTTC CASSYKQGDGYTF
TRBJ1-4 TRBV19 NA NA TGTGCCAGTAGGCACCAGGACAGCCTAAATGAAAAACTGTTTTTT CASRHQDSLNEKLFF
TRBJ2-1 TRBV7-2 TRBD1 NA TGTGCCAGCAGCCGCAAGGGACAGGGCCACGGTGAGCAGTTCTTC CASSRKGQGHGEQFF
TRBJ2-4 TRBV27 TRBD2 once TGTGCCAGCAGTTTACTAGCGGGAGGGGGATTAGCCAAAAACATTCAGTACTTC CASSLLAGGGLAKNIQYF
TRBJ1-5 TRBV2 NA few TGTGCCAGCAGTGAACAGGGAGGGGATCAGCCCCAGCATTTT CASSEQGGDQPQHF